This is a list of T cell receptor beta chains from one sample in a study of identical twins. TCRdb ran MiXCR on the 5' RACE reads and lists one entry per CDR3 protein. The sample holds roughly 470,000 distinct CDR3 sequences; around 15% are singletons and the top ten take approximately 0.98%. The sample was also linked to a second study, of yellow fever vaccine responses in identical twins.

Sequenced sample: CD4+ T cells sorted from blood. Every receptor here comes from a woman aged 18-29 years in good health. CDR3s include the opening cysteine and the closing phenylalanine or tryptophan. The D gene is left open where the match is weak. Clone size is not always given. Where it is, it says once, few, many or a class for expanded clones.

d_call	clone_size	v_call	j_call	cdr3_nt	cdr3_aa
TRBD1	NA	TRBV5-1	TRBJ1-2	TGCGCCAGCAGCTTGGCGTCAGGGGGCGCGGATTCCTATGGCTACACCTTC	CASSLASGGADSYGYTF
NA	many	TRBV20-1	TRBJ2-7	TGCAGTGCCCGGGGGCGCGCCTACGAGCAGTACTTC	CSARGRAYEQYF
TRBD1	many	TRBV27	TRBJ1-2	TGTGCCAGCAGTTCAAGTGGACCAGGGGGCTATGGCTACACCTTC	CASSSSGPGGYGYTF
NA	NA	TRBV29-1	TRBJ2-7	TGCAGCGTTGTCCCCGTATCAAGAAAGGGACATACGGGGGAGCAGTACTTC	CSVVPVSRKGHTGEQYF
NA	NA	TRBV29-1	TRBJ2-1	TGCAGCGTTGATGGGGGGGCCAAGTCCTACAATGAGCAGTTCTTC	CSVDGGAKSYNEQFF
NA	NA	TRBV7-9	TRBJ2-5	TGTGCCAGCAGCTTAGTAGGGACTCCAGAGACCCAGTACTTC	CASSLVGTPETQYF
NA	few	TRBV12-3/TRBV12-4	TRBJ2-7	TGTGCCAGCAGTTTAGGGGTCCACGAGCAGTACTTC	CASSLGVHEQYF
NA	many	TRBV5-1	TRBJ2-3	TGCGCCAGCAGCCGGATTATGACAGATACGCAGTATTTT	CASSRIMTDTQYF
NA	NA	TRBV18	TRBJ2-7	TGTGCCAGCTCACCACAAAACTACGAGCAGTACTTC	CASSPQNYEQYF
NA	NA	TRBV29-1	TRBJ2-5	TGCAGCGTTGTGAGGTCCGAGACCCAGTACTTC	CSVVRSETQYF
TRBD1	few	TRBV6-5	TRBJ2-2	TGTGCCAGCAGTTACGGGACAGGGTCCGGGGAGCTGTTTTTT	CASSYGTGSGELFF
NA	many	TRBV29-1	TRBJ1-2	TGCAGCGTTGAAATGGGGAAGTATGGCTACACCTTC	CSVEMGKYGYTF
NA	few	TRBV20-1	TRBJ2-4	TGCAGTGCTACAGGAACTTTTCTAGCCAAAAACATTCAGTACTTC	CSATGTFLAKNIQYF
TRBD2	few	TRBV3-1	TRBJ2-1	TGTGCCAGCAGCCAAGATCGGGCTAGCGGGCTTCCCTACAATGAGCAGTTCTTC	CASSQDRASGLPYNEQFF
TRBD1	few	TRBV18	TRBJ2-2	TGTGCCAGCTCACCGTCAATCGGGACAGGATCGATCGGGGAGCTGTTTTTT	CASSPSIGTGSIGELFF
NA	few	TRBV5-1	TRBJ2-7	TGCGCCAGCAGCTATAGCGGACATTTACTGGACGAGCAGTACTTC	CASSYSGHLLDEQYF
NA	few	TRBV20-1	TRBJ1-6	TGCAGTGCTAGTGGCCTGAAAAATTCACCCCTCCACTTT	CSASGLKNSPLHF
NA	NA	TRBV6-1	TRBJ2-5	TGTGCCAGCAGTAAGGGACCCGCCCAAGAGACCCAGTACTTC	CASSKGPAQETQYF
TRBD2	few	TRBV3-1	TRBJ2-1	TGTGCCAGCAGCCAGGTCGGGGGGAGCAGTGAGCAGTTCTTC	CASSQVGGSSEQFF
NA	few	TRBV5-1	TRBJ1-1	TGCGCCAGCAGCTTCGGCGACGGGAACACTGAAGCTTTCTTT	CASSFGDGNTEAFF
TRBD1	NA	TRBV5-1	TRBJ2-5	TGCGCCAGCAGCTGGGGACAGCCTGAGACCCAGTACTTC	CASSWGQPETQYF
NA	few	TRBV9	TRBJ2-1	TGTGCCAGCAGCGCCGGGACCAACACCTACAATGAGCAGTTCTTC	CASSAGTNTYNEQFF
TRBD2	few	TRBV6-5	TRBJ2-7	TGTGCCAGCAGTTACTCGACTAGCGGGAGTTTAGAGCAGTACTTC	CASSYSTSGSLEQYF
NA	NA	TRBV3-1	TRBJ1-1	TGTGCCAGCAGCCAATTCCTGAACACTGAAGCTTTCTTT	CASSQFLNTEAFF
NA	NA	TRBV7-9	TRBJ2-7	TGTGCCAGCAGCCTCCGGGACGGACCAACCTACGAGCAGTACTTC	CASSLRDGPTYEQYF
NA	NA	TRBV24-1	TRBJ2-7	TGTGCCACCAGTGAGCAGGACCCCTCCTACGAGCAGTACTTC	CATSEQDPSYEQYF
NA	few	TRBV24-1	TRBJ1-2	TGTGCCACCAGTGATACCAGGACGGATCTCTATGGCTACACCTTC	CATSDTRTDLYGYTF
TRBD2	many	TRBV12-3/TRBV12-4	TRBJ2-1	TGTGCCAGCTCGATTCTGGTAGCGGGGCTCTTCTTC	CASSILVAGLFF
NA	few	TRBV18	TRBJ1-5	TGTGCCAGCTCACCGACAGGTCAGGGTCAGCCCCAGCATTTT	CASSPTGQGQPQHF
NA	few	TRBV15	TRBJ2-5	TGTGCCACCAGCAGAGATCATGGCGGAGAAGAGACCCAGTACTTC	CATSRDHGGEETQYF
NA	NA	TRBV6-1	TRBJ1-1	TGTGCCAGCAGGGAGCAGGGCAGGAGTACTGAAGCTTTCTTT	CASREQGRSTEAFF
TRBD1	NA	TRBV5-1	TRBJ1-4	TGCGCCAGCAGCTTTTCGGGACAGAGTAATGAAAAACTGTTTTTT	CASSFSGQSNEKLFF
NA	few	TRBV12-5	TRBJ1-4	TGTGCTAGTGGTTTGGTACTGACGGCAACTAATGAAAAACTGTTTTTT	CASGLVLTATNEKLFF
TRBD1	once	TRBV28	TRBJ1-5	TGTGCCACCGCGGGACAGCTCTCTCAGCCCCAGCATTTT	CATAGQLSQPQHF
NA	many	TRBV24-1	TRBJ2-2	TGTGCCACCAGTGATTTGTGGGCAGGACAGAGCGAGAACACCGGGGAGCTGTTTTTT	CATSDLWAGQSENTGELFF
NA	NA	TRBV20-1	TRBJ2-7	TGCAGTGCTAGACCCCGCGCCTACGAGCAGTACTTC	CSARPRAYEQYF
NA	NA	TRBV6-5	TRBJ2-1	TGTGCCAGCAGTTACCGAGCAAACAATGAGCAGTTCTTC	CASSYRANNEQFF
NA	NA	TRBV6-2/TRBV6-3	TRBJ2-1	TGTGCCAGCAGGGATATTAGGGCCTACAATGAGCAGTTCTTC	CASRDIRAYNEQFF
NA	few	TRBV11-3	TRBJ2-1	TGTGCCAGCAGCTCAGTGCGGAACTCCTACAATGAGCAGTTCTTC	CASSSVRNSYNEQFF
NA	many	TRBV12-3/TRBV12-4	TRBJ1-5	TGTGCCAGCAGCCCGGGGCTTAGCAATCAGCCCCAGCATTTT	CASSPGLSNQPQHF
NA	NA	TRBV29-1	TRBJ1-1	TGCAGCTTTCGACAGGCACTGAACACTGAAGCTTTCTTT	CSFRQALNTEAFF
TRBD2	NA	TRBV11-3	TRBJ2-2	TGTGCCAGCAGCTCCGGGGGGGCTTCTAACACCGGGGAGCTGTTTTTT	CASSSGGASNTGELFF
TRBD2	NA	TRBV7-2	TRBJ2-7	TGTGCCGGCAGCTTAGTTTCCGGGACTAGCCTCTCTTACGAGCAGTACTTC	CAGSLVSGTSLSYEQYF
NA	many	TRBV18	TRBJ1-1	TGTGCCAGCTCACCCGGATTGGAGGGGACTGAAGCTTTCTTT	CASSPGLEGTEAFF
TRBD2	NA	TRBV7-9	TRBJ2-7	TGTGCCAGCAGCTCTAGACTAGCGGGTAACTCCTACGAGCAGTACTTC	CASSSRLAGNSYEQYF
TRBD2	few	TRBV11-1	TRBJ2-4	TGTGCCAGCAGCTTAGAAATAGCGGGCCACAAAAACATTCAGTACTTC	CASSLEIAGHKNIQYF
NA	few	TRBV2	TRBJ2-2	TGTGCCAGCAGTGATCACAGAGCGAACACCGGGGAGCTGTTTTTT	CASSDHRANTGELFF
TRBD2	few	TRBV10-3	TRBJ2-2	TGTGCCATCAAGACTAGCGACACCGGGGAGCTGTTTTTT	CAIKTSDTGELFF
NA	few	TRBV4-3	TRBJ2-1	TGCGCCAGCAGCCAAGGGCCCGGGATCAATGAGCAGTTCTTC	CASSQGPGINEQFF
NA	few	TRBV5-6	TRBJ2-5	TGTGCCAGCAGCTTGTACAGGAACCAAGAGACCCAGTACTTC	CASSLYRNQETQYF
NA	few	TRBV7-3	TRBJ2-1	TGTGCCAGCAGCTTACAGGGGGGCAGTGATTACAATGAGCAGTTCTTC	CASSLQGGSDYNEQFF
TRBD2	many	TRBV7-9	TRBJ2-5	TGTGCCAGCAGCTTATCCCCTACTAGCGGGGAGGGGACCCAGTACTTC	CASSLSPTSGEGTQYF
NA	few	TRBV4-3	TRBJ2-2	TGCGCCAGCAGCCACGACAACCCGCCGAACACCGGGGAGCTGTTTTTT	CASSHDNPPNTGELFF
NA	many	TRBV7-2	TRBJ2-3	TGTGCCAGCAGCTTAGCCGTGGGGGGTGGAGATACGCAGTATTTT	CASSLAVGGGDTQYF